This T cell receptor (beta chain) comes out of a study of blood T cell repertoires in COVID-19 (dated by TCRdb to the early 2020s). For the wider study: Samples covering the acute and convalescent phases of COVID-19 were provided by collaborators in the United States, Italy and Spain. The repertoires were released in a freely available public database intended as a resource for research on the immune response to SARS-CoV-2. The material from the prospective study consisted of cDNA or gDNA derived from T cells, B-cell-depleted T cells, or PBMCs. Where available, HLA class I and class II types were obtained from metadata supplied by the sample provider rather than from assay-based typing. A de-identified subject ID, COVID-19 status, age in years and sex were almost always included in the sample metadata. The dataset comprised deeply sampled blood TCRbeta repertoires from subjects exposed to, actively infected with, or recovered from COVID-19. The samples were drawn from two sources: the first 160 participants of the ongoing ImmuneRACE study, and over 950 subjects contributed by 6 global collaborators. The paper as a whole reports these results and caveats: Clinical and demographic metadata were provided uncurated, with the amount varying by source and participant.

Worth noting for this clone: The antigen it binds to is not known. No quality values exist for individual bases; no much larger clone is one base distant.

Collaborating institutions collected whole blood in K2EDTA tubes following their own protocols. Collaborator samples were shipped for TCRbeta analysis as frozen whole blood, isolated PBMCs, or DNA extracted from either sample type. Based on the germline V gene, the CDR1 and CDR2 sequences are SNHLY and FYNNEI. At the junction V is shortened by 7 bases and J by 4 bases, with 16 bases in between. Its CDR3 holds 14 amino acids, cysteine through phenylalanine. The retained sequence is limited to the CDR3, 42 bases, with the frame set at the first base. The immunoSEQ Assay, a bias-controlled multiplex PCR, was used to amplify TCRbeta CDR3 regions from genomic DNA. For the original study's pipeline: The number of nucleated cells in each sample was estimated by amplification of reference gene primers within the assay. To quantify the absolute abundance of each unique TCRbeta CDR3 rearrangement, sequence reads were collapsed and filtered. For each sample, productive Simpson clonality was calculated as the square root of Simpson's diversity index over productive rearrangements. Sourced from immuneACCESS, this table was stored by TCRdb with only in-frame sequences that have V and J called. A share of the clones is absent; for the studies checked, an unresolved V gene accounts for under half, and the remainder has no known explanation. V and J calls and clone size follow that table, whereas D and trimming were derived from the DNA. This sample comprises roughly 120,000 clones, about three quarters of them detected only once. The ten largest clones capture about 4.1% of the sample.

Sample: peripheral blood. This sequence was found in a human donor in a cohort sampled during active or convalescent COVID-19. The sequence is built from TRBV2 and TRBJ1-2, with the D segment identity uncertain. CDR3 loop: CASTSGTAGYGYTF. The DNA sequence follows: TGTGCCAGCACCTCGGGAACCGCGGGCTATGGCTACACCTTC. With the portions outside the CDR3 filled from the reference TRBV2 and TRBJ1-2 genes, the complete variable region becomes EPEVTQTPSHQVTQMGQEVILRCVPISNHLYFYWYRQILGQKVEFLVSFYNNEISEKSEIFDDQFSVERPDGSNFTLKIRSTKLEDSAMYFCASTSGTAGYGYTFGSGTRLTVV.